The 20 T cell receptor beta chains reported below all come from one sample, sequenced in a study of blood T cell repertoires in COVID-19. Using immunoSEQ multiplex PCR, the repertoire was profiled, and TCRdb retains in-frame clones only, with some absent. The sample contains about 160,000 clones, about 90% of which appear only once. Sequencing was done on a sample of peripheral blood. The receptors originated from a man aged 25 to 45 with COVID-19, enrolled during active disease.

This chain links TRBV24-1 with TRBJ2-1; 14 nucleotides agree with TRBD2. The J segment lost 0 bases and the V segment lost 3 bases, leaving 6 bases of the junction unmatched. This CDR3 contains 19 residues. Germline V gene lookup returns CDR1 KGHDR and CDR2 SFDVKD. CDR3: CATSDALGTSGSSYNEQFF. The CDR3, as DNA: TGTGCCACCAGTGATGCTTTGGGGACTAGCGGGAGCTCCTACAATGAGCAGTTCTTC.

Here the CDR3 DNA reads TGTGCCATCAGTGAAAAAAGGGCGGCGGGGGAGAACACAGATACGCAGTATTTT. Protein: CAISEKRAAGENTDTQYF. V usage is TRBV10-3 and J usage is TRBJ2-3, with 7 nucleotides matching TRBD2. The V and J ends lost 3 bases and 2 bases, in that order; junction bases with no gene match: 14. The CDR3 is 18 residues long. Germline V CDR1 and CDR2: ENHRY, SYGVKD.

The chain employs TRBV6-6 and TRBJ1-4; 9 bases match TRBD1. The length of the CDR3 is 16 residues. The V segment lost 2 bases and the J segment 5 bases; nucleotides outside the gene matches: 6. CDR1 and CDR2 (germline): MNHNY, SVGAGI (reference sequence). The CDR3 coding sequence is TGTGCCAGCAGTTACAGGACAGGGGCGGGGAATGAAAAACTGTTTTTT. Amino acids: CASSYRTGAGNEKLFF.

The V gene is TRBV13, the J gene TRBJ2-7; a possible D gene is TRBD2 (5 bases). Germline-derived CDR1 and CDR2 are PRHDT and FYEKMQ (reference sequence). Deletions cut 5 bases from V and 6 bases from J, with 20 bases between. The CDR3 has 15 residues. The CDR3 region is CASSPPLEPFSEQYF. For the CDR3, the DNA is TGTGCCAGCAGCCCCCCACTAGAGCCGTTTAGCGAGCAGTACTTC.

This clone was seen a few times. The chain uses TRBV10-1 and TRBJ2-7; perhaps TRBD1 as D (7 bases). CDR1 and CDR2 (germline): WNHNN, SYGVQD (reference sequence). The CDR3 contains 16 residues. V shed 9 bases and J shed 7 bases, with 28 bases lying between them. This chain's CDR3 is CASALLTGDRSDEQYF. CDR3 nucleotides: TGCGCCAGTGCCCTTCTAACGGGGGACAGAAGTGATGAGCAGTACTTC.

CDR3 bases: TGCGCCAGCAGCGAAACTAGCGGGAGGGCGGGGGAGCAGTACTTC. Translation: CASSETSGRAGEQYF. The chain uses TRBV5-1 and TRBJ2-7; TRBD2 matches 13 bases. The CDR3 spans 15 residues. V shed 4 bases and J 7 bases; nucleotides not matched to a gene: 8. Germline assignment: CDR1 SGHRS and CDR2 YFSETQ.

V gene TRBV3-1 (or the pseudogene TRBV3-2) combines with J gene TRBJ2-3, with 9 bases aligning to TRBD1. The CDR3 sequence is 19 residues long. V shed 2 bases and J 2 bases; nucleotides not matched to a gene: 14. Germline CDR1 and CDR2: LGHDT and YNNKEL (reference sequence). For the CDR3, the DNA is TGTGCCAGCAGCCAACAGATCGGAACAGGGGGCCATGACACAGATACGCAGTATTTT. It codes for CASSQQIGTGGHDTDTQYF.

The chain's CDR3 is CASSFGSGTGGEKLFF. The CDR3 bases are TGTGCCAGCAGCTTCGGTTCCGGGACAGGGGGGGAAAAACTGTTTTTT. The rearrangement uses TRBV7-9 and TRBJ1-4; 11 nucleotides line up with TRBD1. With 3 bases clipped from V and 8 bases from J, the junction kept 8 bases outside the gene matches. Germline V gives CDR1 SEHNR, CDR2 FQNEAQ (reference sequence). The CDR3 has 16 amino acids. Filled out from reference TRBV7-9 and TRBJ1-4, the complete variable domain reads DTGVSQNPRHKITKRGQNVTFRCDPISEHNRLYWYRQTLGQGPEFLTYFQNEAQLEKSRLLSDRFSAERPKGSFSTLEIQRTEQGDSAMYLCASSFGSGTGGEKLFFGSGTQLSVL.

V and J are TRBV6-5 and TRBJ2-7; 9 bases agree with TRBD2. The V and J ends lost 0 bases and 2 bases, in that order; junction bases with no gene match: 2. There are 15 residues in the CDR3. Germline V gives CDR1 MNHEY, CDR2 SVGAGI. The CDR3 is CASSYSASGTYEQYF. CDR3 coding DNA: TGTGCCAGCAGTTACTCAGCTAGCGGGACCTACGAGCAGTACTTC.

The chain recombines TRBV7-9 with TRBJ2-3; D gene unclear. The CDR3 extends over 12 amino acids. Germline V gene data show CDR1 as SEHNR and CDR2 as FQNEAQ (reference sequence). Trimming stripped 8 bases from V and 2 bases from J, with 8 bases between. CDR3 coding DNA: TGTGCCAGCGGGCTTATCACAGATACGCAGTATTTT. Translating it yields CASGLITDTQYF. Full variable domain (outside the CDR3, taken from reference TRBV7-9 and TRBJ2-3): DTGVSQNPRHKITKRGQNVTFRCDPISEHNRLYWYRQTLGQGPEFLTYFQNEAQLEKSRLLSDRFSAERPKGSFSTLEIQRTEQGDSAMYLCASGLITDTQYFGPGTRLTVL.

The chain joins TRBV6-5 to TRBJ2-7, with D maybe TRBD1 (6 bases). Per the germline V gene, CDR1 is MNHEY and CDR2 is SVGAGI. This CDR3 has 13 residues. The CDR3 nucleotides are TGTGCTCTAAGGGCAGGGGTCTCCTACGAGCAGTACTTC. It codes for CALRAGVSYEQYF.

CDR3 bases: TGTGCCAGTAGCCCCACAGTTTCCTACGAGCAGTACTTC. Translated: CASSPTVSYEQYF. The rearrangement uses TRBV19 and TRBJ2-7, with D uncertain. Trimming took 6 bases from V and 1 from J, leaving 10 bases between them. The CDR3 loop spans 13 amino acids. Germline CDR1 and CDR2: LNHDA and SQIVND (reference sequence).

The chain links TRBV3-1 (or the pseudogene TRBV3-2) to TRBJ2-5; D is unresolved. Trimming cost V 4 bases and J 3 bases, with 9 bases left between them. This CDR3 contains 13 residues. CDR1 is LGHDT and CDR2 is YNNKEL in the germline V gene (reference sequence). In DNA form, the CDR3 reads TGTGCCAGCAGCCTAACAACTAAAGAGACCCAGTACTTC. The encoded protein is CASSLTTKETQYF.

This chain joins TRBV7-2 and TRBJ2-5; D perhaps matches TRBD1 (7 bases). V lost 4 bases and J lost 1, with 13 bases in between. The germline CDR1 and CDR2 sequences are SGHTA and FQGNSA. This CDR3 is built from 15 residues. The CDR3 protein is CASSSQGGTQETQYF. As DNA, the CDR3 is TGTGCCAGCAGCTCCCAGGGGGGTACCCAAGAGACCCAGTACTTC.

The gene calls are TRBV30 and TRBJ2-5, with 9 bases identical to TRBD1. There are 18 residues in the CDR3. Germline CDR1 GTSNPN, CDR2 SVGIG (reference sequence). The junction had 21 bases not matched to a gene; V was cut back by 3 bases and J by 7 bases. The CDR3 bases are TGTGCCTGGAGCACCGCTATCCTACAGGGGGCCCAAGGGTTGACCCAGTACTTC. This codes for CAWSTAILQGAQGLTQYF.

The chain has TRBV5-1 and TRBJ2-2; D might be TRBD2 (6 bases). V lost 2 bases and J lost 5, with 22 bases in between. Germline lookup yields CDR1 SGHRS and CDR2 YFSETQ. The CDR3 is 18 amino acids. This chain's CDR3 is CASSFLGGGTVRTGELFF. The DNA for the CDR3 is TGCGCCAGCAGCTTTCTAGGCGGCGGGACGGTGAGGACCGGGGAGCTGTTTTTT.

This chain connects TRBV6-6 to TRBJ2-7; 9 bases fit TRBD1. The germline V gene has CDR1 MNHNY and CDR2 SVGAGI (reference sequence). V lost 5 bases and J lost 2; bases outside the gene matches: 4. This CDR3 has 14 amino acids. The DNA for the CDR3 is TGTGCCAGCAGTCAGAGACAGGGGGCCTACGAGCAGTACTTC. Translated, it gives CASSQRQGAYEQYF.

This chain uses TRBV24-1 with TRBJ1-4, with 10 positions matching TRBD1. With 4 bases clipped from V and 8 bases from J, the junction kept 6 bases outside the gene matches. This CDR3 has 15 amino acids. Germline values: CDR1 KGHDR, CDR2 SFDVKD. The CDR3 sequence is CATSDRTGGEEKLFF. CDR3 in DNA: TGTGCCACCAGTGACCGGACAGGGGGGGAAGAAAAACTGTTTTTT.

This clone showed up just once. The gene calls are TRBV7-2 and TRBJ2-7; 9 bases match TRBD1. The V segment lost 6 bases and the J segment 2 bases; nucleotides outside the gene matches: 5. The CDR3 sequence is 14 residues long. From germline, CDR1 is SGHTA and CDR2 FQGNSA. This chain's CDR3 is CASRPGQGPYEQYF. CDR3 sequence (DNA): TGTGCCAGCAGGCCCGGACAGGGGCCCTACGAGCAGTACTTC.

The CDR3 here is CASSLGTATYTEAFF. CDR3 bases: TGTGCCAGCAGCCTCGGGACAGCTACGTACACTGAAGCTTTCTTT. The genes are TRBV6-6 and TRBJ1-1; 7 nucleotides match TRBD1. The CDR3 totals 15 residues. Germline values: CDR1 MNHNY, CDR2 SVGAGI (reference sequence). V dropped 6 bases and J dropped 3; count of bases not matched to a gene: 10.